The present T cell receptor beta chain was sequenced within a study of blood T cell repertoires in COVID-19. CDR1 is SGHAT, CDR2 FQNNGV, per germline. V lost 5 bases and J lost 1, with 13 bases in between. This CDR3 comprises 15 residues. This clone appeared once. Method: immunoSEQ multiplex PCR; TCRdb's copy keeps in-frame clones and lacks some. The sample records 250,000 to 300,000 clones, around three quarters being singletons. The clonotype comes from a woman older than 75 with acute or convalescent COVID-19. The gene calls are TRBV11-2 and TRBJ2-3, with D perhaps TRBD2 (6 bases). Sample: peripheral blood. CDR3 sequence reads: CASSTRGGRTDTQYF. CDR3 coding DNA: TGTGCCAGCAGCACCCGGGGAGGACGCACAGATACGCAGTATTTT.